The 3 T cell receptor beta chains listed next were all sequenced from one sample in a study of response to subunit inactivated influenza vaccine. TCRdb ran MiXCR on the RT-PCR reads and lists one entry per CDR3 protein. The sample includes 550,000 to 800,000 distinct CDR3 sequences, approximately 14% of them seen just once. The sequenced sample was PBMCs from blood, obtained 12 days after vaccination. These receptors originate from a man between 45 and 60 years old who received an inactivated influenza vaccine.

This clonotype was seen many times. The CDR3 DNA reads as TGTGCCAGCAGCTCGGGTTGGGTTCCCGCTTTCTTT. Translation gives CASSSGWVPAFF. The chain links TRBV7-2 to TRBJ1-1; D not certain. The CDR3 has 12 residues. CDR1 and CDR2 from the germline V gene are SGHTA and FQGNSA. With 4 bases removed from V and 11 bases from J, the gap between germline ends came to 14 bases.

This clonotype was counted ten times or more. The chain employs TRBV7-2 and TRBJ2-2; D remains unclear. Germline V CDR1 and CDR2: SGHTA, FQGNSA. The CDR3 length is 16 residues. V lost 5 bases, J lost 1 base, and 14 bases lay in between. The CDR3 nucleotides read TGTGCCAGCAGCCCCGGTAGGGTGCAGAACACCGGGGAGCTGTTTTTT. Translating it yields CASSPGRVQNTGELFF.

This clonotype was counted only a few times. The chain carries TRBV7-2 and TRBJ2-1, with TRBD1 matching 10 bases. The CDR3 extends over 16 amino acids. Unmatched junction bases numbered 4, after V lost 5 bases and J lost 0 bases. From germline, CDR1 is SGHTA and CDR2 FQGNSA. The CDR3 region is CASSARQGASYNEQFF. In DNA, the CDR3 is TGTGCCAGCAGCGCCCGACAGGGGGCCTCCTACAATGAGCAGTTCTTC. The full variable domain, in which reference TRBV7-2 and TRBJ2-1 provide the parts outside the CDR3, is GAGVSQSPSNKVTEKGKDVELRCDPISGHTALYWYRQSLGQGLEFLIYFQGNSAPDKSGLPSDRFSAERTGGSVSTLTIQRTQQEDSAVYLCASSARQGASYNEQFFGPGTRLTVL.